One and the same sample provided the 19 T cell receptor beta chains below, sequenced in a study of blood T cell repertoires in COVID-19. The protocol was immunoSEQ multiplex PCR, while the TCRdb copy is restricted to in-frame clones and leaves out a portion. The sample lists 130,000 or so clones; approximately 90% were seen once. The sequencing sample was made of peripheral blood. The source of these receptors is a man aged 50 or older with active or convalescent COVID-19.

The chain joins TRBV7-6 to TRBJ2-7, with 8 nucleotides matching TRBD2. This CDR3 has 15 residues. Germline values: CDR1 SGHVS, CDR2 FNYEAQ. Unmatched junction bases numbered 5, after V lost 1 base and J lost 3 bases. The CDR3 sequence: CASSLVQRGYYEQYF. CDR3 DNA sequence: TGTGCCAGCAGCTTAGTCCAGCGGGGGTACTACGAGCAGTACTTC.

The V and J genes are TRBV6-2 or TRBV6-3 and TRBJ2-7, with 14 bases identical to TRBD2. Trimming cost V 2 bases and J 6 bases; bases outside gene matches: 12. Germline CDR1 reads MNHEY; CDR2 reads SVGEGT. The CDR3 runs to 18 residues. The CDR3 region is CASSYPQRLAGGLSEQYF. In nucleotides, the CDR3 is TGTGCCAGCAGTTACCCTCAGCGACTAGCGGGGGGGCTGAGCGAGCAGTACTTC.

The chain couples TRBV11-2 to TRBJ2-5; 8 nucleotides align to TRBD2. V lost 5 bases, J lost 1 base, and 3 bases stayed unmatched. There are 14 residues in the CDR3. The germline V gene has CDR1 SGHAT and CDR2 FQNNGV. The CDR3 reads CASSVAGGQETQYF. The CDR3 region has the DNA TGTGCCAGCAGCGTGGCGGGGGGCCAAGAGACCCAGTACTTC. The full variable domain, its missing parts supplied by reference TRBV11-2 and TRBJ2-5, is EAGVAQSPRYKIIEKRQSVAFWCNPISGHATLYWYQQILGQGPKLLIQFQNNGVVDDSQLPKDRFSAERLKGVDSTLKIQPAKLEDSAVYLCASSVAGGQETQYFGPGTRLLVL.

The chain links TRBV28 to TRBJ1-3; TRBD1 matches 9 bases. Germline lookup yields CDR1 MDHEN and CDR2 SYDVKM. With 1 base clipped from V and 0 bases from J, the junction kept 4 bases outside the gene matches. The CDR3 spans 17 residues. CDR3 amino acids: CASSLSAGQGSGNTIYF. For the CDR3, the DNA is TGTGCCAGCAGTTTATCCGCGGGACAGGGCTCTGGAAACACCATATATTTT.

V and J are TRBV19 and TRBJ1-1, with D perhaps TRBD1 (5 bases). Germline CDR1 is LNHDA and CDR2 is SQIVND (reference sequence). The CDR3 is 15 residues long. V gave up 1 base and J gave up 4 bases, with 13 bases separating them. The CDR3 DNA is TGTGCCAGTAGTATAGGACAGAGGATTGGCACTGAAGCTTTCTTT. This translates into CASSIGQRIGTEAFF.

The sample holds a few counts of this clone. The rearrangement joins TRBV7-8 to TRBJ2-7; 15 nucleotides align to TRBD2. With V trimmed by 7 bases and J by 3 bases, 10 bases remained unmatched. The length of the CDR3 is 17 residues. The germline CDR1 and CDR2 sequences are SGHVS and FQNEAQ. CDR3 coding DNA: TGTGCCAGCACCGCCGGACTAGCGGGAGGGGGGGTCTACGAGCAGTACTTC. Translated, it gives CASTAGLAGGGVYEQYF.

The gene calls are TRBV4-1 and TRBJ2-4, with 9 bases lining up with TRBD1. Losses at the gene ends were 0 bases for V and 8 bases for J; bases not matched to a gene: 14. CDR3 length: 18 residues. In germline, CDR1 is MGHRA, CDR2 YSYEKL. CDR3 sequence reads: CASSQERGGRDRADIQYF. CDR3 coding DNA: TGCGCCAGCAGCCAAGAAAGAGGGGGACGGGACAGGGCCGACATTCAGTACTTC.

For the CDR3, the DNA is TGTGCCAGCTCAACACAGGGGCCTGGAAACACCATATATTTT. Its protein product is CASSTQGPGNTIYF. J is TRBJ1-3 and V is TRBV18; 7 bases align to TRBD1. After removal of 5 bases from V and 2 bases from J, the junction contained 3 bases not matched to a gene. This CDR3 contains 14 residues. The germline V gene encodes CDR1 KGHSH and CDR2 LQKENI.

This chain joins TRBV19 and TRBJ2-3, with a possible D match to TRBD1 (5 bases). V lost 4 bases and J lost 3, with 14 bases in between. The germline V gene encodes CDR1 LNHDA and CDR2 SQIVND (reference sequence). The CDR3 runs 15 residues. The CDR3 protein is CASSNQFQGTDTQYF. CDR3 DNA sequence: TGTGCCAGTAGTAACCAATTCCAGGGAACAGATACGCAGTATTTT. Supplemented by reference TRBV19 and TRBJ2-3, the full variable domain reads DGGITQSPKYLFRKEGQNVTLSCEQNLNHDAMYWYRQDPGQGLRLIYYSQIVNDFQKGDIAEGYSVSREKKESFPLTVTSAQKNPTAFYLCASSNQFQGTDTQYFGPGTRLTVL.

The V gene is TRBV18, the J gene TRBJ1-6; D gene ambiguous. V lost 3 bases and J 10 bases, leaving 16 bases between the germline ends. The CDR3 totals 15 residues. Germline loops: CDR1 KGHSH, CDR2 LQKENI. CDR3 region: CASSPTGGLGSPLHF. In DNA form, the CDR3 reads TGTGCCAGCTCACCGACGGGAGGATTGGGATCACCCCTCCACTTT.

The V and J genes are TRBV7-2 and TRBJ2-5; 7 bases are a match to TRBD1. Germline assignment: CDR1 SGHTA and CDR2 FQGNSA. The CDR3 extends over 18 amino acids. Losses at the gene ends were 5 bases for V and 2 bases for J; bases not matched to a gene: 17. The CDR3 DNA reads as TGTGCCAGCAGCGAGTTTCCGGGGACAGAAGCATCGCAAGAGACCCAGTACTTC. Translating it yields CASSEFPGTEASQETQYF.

The CDR3 protein is CASSLRGRDQPQHF. CDR3 sequence (DNA): TGTGCCAGCAGTCTACGCGGGAGGGATCAGCCCCAGCATTTT. The chain has TRBV27 and TRBJ1-5; no clear D. V lost 5 bases and J lost 5, with 13 bases in between. Germline assignment: CDR1 MNHEY and CDR2 SMNVEV (reference sequence). The CDR3 has 14 amino acids.

The sample holds a few counts of this clone. Other nucleotide sequences from this sample produce the same CDR3. The chain employs TRBV6-6 and TRBJ1-3; 7 bases fit TRBD1. Trimming at V came to 5 bases and at J to 0 bases, leaving 1 base not matched to a gene. The CDR3 contains 14 residues. Germline V gene lookup returns CDR1 MNHNY and CDR2 SVGAGI (reference sequence). The CDR3 DNA reads TGTGCCAGCAGTCGGGACAGCTCTGGAAACACCATATATTTT. This encodes CASSRDSSGNTIYF.

This clone occurred a few times. The rearrangement uses TRBV3-1 (or the pseudogene TRBV3-2) and TRBJ1-5, with unresolved D. Trimming left V 6 bases short and J 5 bases short, with 11 bases between. CDR1 is LGHDT, CDR2 YNNKEL, per germline (reference sequence). The CDR3 length is 13 residues. CDR3: CASSPGRYQPQHF. The CDR3 DNA reads as TGTGCCAGCAGTCCGGGTCGATATCAGCCCCAGCATTTT.

This clone was observed a single time. The chain joins TRBV6-4 to TRBJ1-1; 7 bases fit TRBD1. Losses at the gene ends were 3 bases for V and 2 bases for J; bases not matched to a gene: 12. The CDR3 is 17 residues long. CDR1 is MRHNA and CDR2 is SNTAGT in the germline V gene. The CDR3: CASSELPGQTINTEAFF. The CDR3 region has the DNA TGTGCCAGCAGTGAACTACCGGGACAGACTATAAACACTGAAGCTTTCTTT.

V usage is TRBV28 and J usage is TRBJ2-1, with 13 bases matching TRBD2. This CDR3 contains 20 residues. After removal of 4 bases from V and 4 bases from J, the junction contained 16 bases not matched to a gene. The germline CDR1 and CDR2 sequences are MDHEN and SYDVKM. This CDR3 is CASSSGLAGVSLRRYNEQFF. CDR3 coding DNA: TGTGCCAGCAGTTCCGGACTAGCGGGAGTGTCGTTGCGGAGATACAATGAGCAGTTCTTC.

The J gene is TRBJ2-5, the V gene TRBV19; TRBD1 is a possible D gene (6 bases). The ends were cut back, 0 bases at V and 5 bases at J, with 16 bases in the middle. The CDR3 sequence is 16 residues long. Germline V gives CDR1 LNHDA, CDR2 SQIVND (reference sequence). The CDR3 loop is CASSIEGSTGLETQYF. Here the CDR3 DNA reads TGTGCCAGTAGTATAGAAGGTTCAACAGGGCTGGAGACCCAGTACTTC.

The V gene is TRBV6-6, the J gene TRBJ1-1, with a tentative D call TRBD1 (6 bases). Germline lookup yields CDR1 MNHNY and CDR2 SVGAGI (reference sequence). V was trimmed by 6 bases and J by 0 bases, leaving 17 bases between them. This CDR3 has 16 amino acids. The CDR3 loop reads CASRKTGYSMNTEAFF. CDR3 bases: TGTGCCAGCAGGAAGACAGGATATTCCATGAACACTGAAGCTTTCTTT.

Concerning this clone itself: Possible read error: a much larger clone is one base away. Additional DNA sequences in this sample encode the identical CDR3. The chain employs TRBV19 and TRBJ1-5, with 7 nucleotides matching TRBD1. The CDR3 is made up of 13 amino acids. The germline V gene has CDR1 LNHDA and CDR2 SQIVND (reference sequence). V was clipped by 6 bases and J by 5 bases; unmatched bases: 4. CDR3 bases: TGTGCCAGTAGACTTCAGGGGGATCAGCCCCAGCATTTT. It encodes CASRLQGDQPQHF.